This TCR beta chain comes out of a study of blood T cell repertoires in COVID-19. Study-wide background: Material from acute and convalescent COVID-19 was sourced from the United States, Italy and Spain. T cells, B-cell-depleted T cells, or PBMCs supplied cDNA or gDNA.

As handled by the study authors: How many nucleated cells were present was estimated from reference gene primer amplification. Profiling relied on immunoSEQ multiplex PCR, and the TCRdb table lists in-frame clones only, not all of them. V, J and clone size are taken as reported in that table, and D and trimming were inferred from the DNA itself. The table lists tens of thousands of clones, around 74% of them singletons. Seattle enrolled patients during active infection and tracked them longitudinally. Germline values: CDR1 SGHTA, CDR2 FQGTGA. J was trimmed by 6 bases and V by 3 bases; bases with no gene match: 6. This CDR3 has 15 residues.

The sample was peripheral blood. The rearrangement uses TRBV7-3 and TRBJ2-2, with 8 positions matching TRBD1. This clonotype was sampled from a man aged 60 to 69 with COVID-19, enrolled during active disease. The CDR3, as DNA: TGTGCCAGCAGCTTGACAGGGGAGAGCGCCGGGGAGCTGTTTTTT. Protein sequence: CASSLTGESAGELFF.